This T cell receptor beta chain was captured by sequencing in a study of shared clonotypes between healthy human individuals. Ten immunoSEQ deep assay plates were used to sequence the DNA of unsorted PBMCs. Using immunoSEQ multiplex PCR, the repertoire was profiled, and TCRdb retains in-frame clones only, with some absent. This sample carries fewer than 650,000 clones, around 76% of them seen once, and the ten largest clones take about 11%. The CDR3 has 16 residues. CDR1 and CDR2 (germline): LNHDA, SQIVND (reference sequence). V shed 4 bases, J shed 0 bases, and the junction held 5 bases outside the gene matches.

Sequencing was performed on PBMCs. This chain links TRBV19 with TRBJ2-3; 9 bases fit TRBD2. The receptor was derived from a woman aged 40 to 55 in good health. Some clones in this sample may be carry-over from other donors' samples. For the CDR3, the DNA is TGTGCCAGTAGTACCTTAGCGGGAGTCAGCACAGATACGCAGTATTTT. This sequence encodes CASSTLAGVSTDTQYF.